The 10 T cell receptor beta chains below come from one sample, sequenced in a study of human T cells and chemical hapten exposure. Using its own MiXCR run on the RACE reads, TCRdb lists one record per CDR3 protein. The sample yields some 350,000 distinct CDR3 sequences, around 7% seen once. Time point reported: patch test 1, 2 weeks after DPC sensitization. Treatment described: therapeutic diphenylcyclopropenone sensitization with weekly scalp DPC. This specimen was whole blood, taken in connection with sensitization to the hapten diphenylcyclopropenone (DPC). The receptors shown here come from a woman younger than 30 with alopecia areata. Some clones in this sample may be carry-over from other donors' samples.

In its sample, this clonotype was seen many times. The CDR3 reads CASSQVVPAIDGQYF. The CDR3 DNA follows: TGCGCCAGCAGCCAAGTGGTTCCAGCTATCGACGGGCAGTACTTC. The chain joins TRBV4-3 to TRBJ2-7; no reliable D call. The germline gives CDR1 LGHNA, CDR2 YSLEER. V shed 1 base and J shed 9 bases, with 19 bases lying between them. The CDR3 is 15 residues long.

This clonotype occurred many times. V is TRBV7-9 and J is TRBJ2-5; D possibly corresponds to TRBD1 (5 bases). V was cut by 4 bases and J by 3 bases, with 18 bases left in between. CDR3 length: 16 amino acids. Germline V gene lookup returns CDR1 SEHNR and CDR2 FQNEAQ (reference sequence). The CDR3: CASSSGLQGLEETQYF. The CDR3 region has the DNA TGTGCCAGCAGCTCGGGCCTCCAGGGCTTGGAAGAGACCCAGTACTTC. Filled out from reference TRBV7-9 and TRBJ2-5, the complete variable domain reads DTGVSQNPRHKITKRGQNVTFRCDPISEHNRLYWYRQTLGQGPEFLTYFQNEAQLEKSRLLSDRFSAERPKGSFSTLEIQRTEQGDSAMYLCASSSGLQGLEETQYFGPGTRLLVL.

The chain uses TRBV7-3 and TRBJ1-6; TRBD1 matches at 9 bases. Germline values: CDR1 SGHTA, CDR2 FQGTGA. The CDR3 consists of 15 residues. The trim removed 4 bases at V and 7 bases at J, leaving 5 bases unmatched. The CDR3 bases are TGTGCCAGCAGCTCACAGGGGGCGCGGAATTCACCCCTCCACTTT. This encodes CASSSQGARNSPLHF.

Only a few counts were recorded for this clonotype. The chain joins TRBV4-2 to TRBJ2-3, with D perhaps TRBD1 (5 bases). The CDR3 length is 16 residues. Germline CDR1 reads LGHNA; CDR2 reads YNFKEQ. Trimming took off 1 base at V and 1 base at J, with 12 bases between the two ends. The CDR3 sequence is CASSQVTTRGTDTQYF. The CDR3 DNA reads TGTGCCAGCAGCCAAGTAACGACCAGGGGCACAGATACGCAGTATTTT.

This clonotype showed up many times. The chain joins TRBV4-3 to TRBJ2-3, with a weak D call TRBD2 (6 bases). Germline loops: CDR1 LGHNA, CDR2 YSLEER. The V end lost 0 bases, the J end lost 5 bases, and 21 bases lay between the germline ends. CDR3 length: 18 amino acids. The CDR3 here is CASSQDRGLGGEGDTQYF. In DNA form, the CDR3 reads TGCGCCAGCAGCCAAGATCGGGGTTTGGGCGGGGAAGGAGATACGCAGTATTTT.

The V call is TRBV3-1, the J call TRBJ2-1; D not resolved. From germline, CDR1 is LGHDT and CDR2 YNNKEL (reference sequence). V gave up 4 bases and J gave up 8 bases, with 12 bases separating them. This CDR3 is 13 amino acids long. The CDR3 DNA reads TGTGCCAGCAGCCGTGTACGGGCCGATGAGCAGTTCTTC. It yields the protein CASSRVRADEQFF.

The J gene is TRBJ2-7, the V gene TRBV12-3 or TRBV12-4, with D unclear. This CDR3 has 13 residues. The germline V and J ends were trimmed by 3 bases and 6 bases, with 12 bases remaining between them. CDR3 DNA sequence: TGTGCCAGCAGTTTGGGTAACTGGCGCGAGCAGTACTTC. Its translation: CASSLGNWREQYF.

The rearrangement uses TRBV12-3 or TRBV12-4 and TRBJ1-4; D remains unclear. Trimming shortened V by 4 bases and J by 5 bases, and 17 bases separated the two germline ends. CDR3 length: 16 amino acids. CDR3 in DNA: TGTGCCAGCAGTTCGAAGATCGGTTCTCGGAATGAAAAACTGTTTTTT. Translating gives CASSSKIGSRNEKLFF.

This clonotype was recorded a few times. The chain employs TRBV20-1 and TRBJ2-7; D gene unclear. Germline CDR1 reads DFQATT; CDR2 reads SNEGSKA (reference sequence). The CDR3 sequence is 11 residues long. V gave up 0 bases and J gave up 5 bases, with 5 bases separating them. CDR3 sequence (DNA): TGCAGTGCTAGAGATCCCCACGAGCAGTACTTC. Translating gives CSARDPHEQYF.

In this sample, this clonotype turned up many times. The V and J genes are TRBV7-2 and TRBJ2-3, with D tentatively TRBD2 (6 bases). Germline values: CDR1 SGHTA, CDR2 FQGNSA. V was trimmed by 0 bases and J by 2 bases, leaving 9 bases between them. CDR3 size: 15 residues. The CDR3 reads CASSLAGLTTDTQYF. CDR3 DNA: TGTGCCAGCAGCTTAGCGGGACTCACCACAGATACGCAGTATTTT.